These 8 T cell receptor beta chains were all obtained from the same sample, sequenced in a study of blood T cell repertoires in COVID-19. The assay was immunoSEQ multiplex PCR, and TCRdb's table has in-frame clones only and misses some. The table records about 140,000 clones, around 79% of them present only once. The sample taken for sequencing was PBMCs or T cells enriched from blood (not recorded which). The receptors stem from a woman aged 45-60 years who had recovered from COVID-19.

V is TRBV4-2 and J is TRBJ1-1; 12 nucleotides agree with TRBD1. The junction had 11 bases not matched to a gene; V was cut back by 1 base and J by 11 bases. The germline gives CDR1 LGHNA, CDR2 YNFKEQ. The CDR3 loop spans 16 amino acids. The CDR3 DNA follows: TGTGCCAGCAGCCAAGTTGTCGGGACAGGGGGCGATGGGGCTTTCTTT. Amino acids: CASSQVVGTGGDGAFF.

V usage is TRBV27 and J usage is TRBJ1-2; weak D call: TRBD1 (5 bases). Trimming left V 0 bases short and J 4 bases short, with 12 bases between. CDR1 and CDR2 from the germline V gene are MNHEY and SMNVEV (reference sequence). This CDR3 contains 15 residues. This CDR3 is CASSLSRGLSYGYTF. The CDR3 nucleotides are TGTGCCAGCAGTTTATCGCGGGGACTGTCCTATGGCTACACCTTC.

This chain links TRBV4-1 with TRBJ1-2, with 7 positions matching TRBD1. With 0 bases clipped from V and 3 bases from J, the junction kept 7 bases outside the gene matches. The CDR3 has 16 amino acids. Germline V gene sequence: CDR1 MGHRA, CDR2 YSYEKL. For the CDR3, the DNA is TGCGCCAGCAGCCAAGATTGGGGCAGGGGGGACTATGGCTACACCTTC. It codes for CASSQDWGRGDYGYTF.

In DNA, the CDR3 is TGTGCCAGCATACAAGCGGGGGGCCGGGGAGAGACCCAGTACTTC. Encoded protein: CASIQAGGRGETQYF. This chain uses TRBV7-8 with TRBJ2-5, with TRBD2 identical over 9 bases. The V gene end was trimmed by 7 bases and the J gene end by 4 bases; junction bases not matched to a gene: 10. Germline values: CDR1 SGHVS, CDR2 FQNEAQ. This CDR3 has 15 residues.

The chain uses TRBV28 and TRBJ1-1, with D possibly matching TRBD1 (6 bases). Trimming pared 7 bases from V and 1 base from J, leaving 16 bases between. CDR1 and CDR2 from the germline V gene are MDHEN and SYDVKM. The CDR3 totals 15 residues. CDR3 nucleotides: TGTGCCAGCACTTCGGGGGGCGCCTCGAACACTGAAGCTTTCTTT. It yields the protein CASTSGGASNTEAFF.

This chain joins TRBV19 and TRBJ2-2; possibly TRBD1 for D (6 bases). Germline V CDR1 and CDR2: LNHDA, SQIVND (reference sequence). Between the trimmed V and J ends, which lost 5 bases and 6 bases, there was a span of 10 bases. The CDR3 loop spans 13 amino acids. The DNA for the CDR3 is TGTGCCAGTAGTCCACAGGGCGCCGGGGAGCTGTTTTTT. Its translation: CASSPQGAGELFF. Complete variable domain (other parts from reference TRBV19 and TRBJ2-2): DGGITQSPKYLFRKEGQNVTLSCEQNLNHDAMYWYRQDPGQGLRLIYYSQIVNDFQKGDIAEGYSVSREKKESFPLTVTSAQKNPTAFYLCASSPQGAGELFFGEGSRLTVL.

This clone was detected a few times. The CDR3 protein is CASSHKTGPNYGYTF. The CDR3 nucleotides read TGTGCCAGCAGCCATAAAACAGGGCCTAACTATGGCTACACCTTC. This sequence joins TRBV7-8 and TRBJ1-2, with D perhaps TRBD1 (6 bases). Between the trimmed V and J ends, which lost 5 bases and 0 bases, there was a span of 13 bases. The germline V gene encodes CDR1 SGHVS and CDR2 FQNEAQ. There are 15 residues in the CDR3.

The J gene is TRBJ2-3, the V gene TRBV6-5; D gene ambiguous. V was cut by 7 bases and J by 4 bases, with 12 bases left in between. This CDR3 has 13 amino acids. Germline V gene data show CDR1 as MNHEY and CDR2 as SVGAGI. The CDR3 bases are TGTGCCAGCAACGAACTCCGCGCAGATACGCAGTATTTT. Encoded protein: CASNELRADTQYF.